This T cell receptor beta chain derives from a study of blood T cell repertoires in COVID-19. Germline V gene sequence: CDR1 MNHEY, CDR2 SVGAGI. This CDR3 spans 14 amino acids. V shed 2 bases and J shed 4 bases, with 9 bases lying between them. This table comes from immunoSEQ multiplex PCR, and its TCRdb copy is limited to in-frame clones, with some not included. The data contain fewer than 250,000 clones, roughly 80% of them singletons. There are a few counts of this clone. The J gene is TRBJ2-1, the V gene TRBV6-5; maybe TRBD2 (5 bases). The receptor comes from a woman in her forties or fifties with acute or convalescent COVID-19. Sequencing was carried out using peripheral blood. The CDR3 nucleotides are TGTGCCAGCAGTTACGGACTTCCTTACAATGAGCAGTTCTTC. Its protein is CASSYGLPYNEQFF.